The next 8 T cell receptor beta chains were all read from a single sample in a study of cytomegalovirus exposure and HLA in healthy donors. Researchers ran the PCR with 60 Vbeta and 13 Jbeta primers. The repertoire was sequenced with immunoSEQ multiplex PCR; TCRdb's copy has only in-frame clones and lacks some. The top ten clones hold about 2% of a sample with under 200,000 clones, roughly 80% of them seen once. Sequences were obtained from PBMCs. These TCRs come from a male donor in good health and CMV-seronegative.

The CDR3 is CASRLTSGVAYEQYF. The DNA for the CDR3 is TGTGCCAGCAGACTGACTAGCGGGGTTGCCTACGAGCAGTACTTC. This rearrangement joins TRBV6-6 to TRBJ2-7, with 11 bases aligning to TRBD2. Trimming removed 6 bases from V and 2 bases from J; junction bases left unmatched: 6. This CDR3 is built from 15 residues. Germline CDR1 and CDR2: MNHNY and SVGAGI (reference sequence).

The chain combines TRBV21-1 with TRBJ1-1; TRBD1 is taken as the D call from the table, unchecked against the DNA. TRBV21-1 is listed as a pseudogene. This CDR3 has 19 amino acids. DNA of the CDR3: TGTGCCAGCAGCAAAGATATAACGGGGCCAGGGGGTTTCTACACTGAAGCTTTCTTT. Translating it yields CASSKDITGPGGFYTEAFF.

The CDR3 reads CASSLGAVVETQYF. The CDR3 nucleotides read TGCGCCAGCAGCTTGGGGGCAGTTGTGGAGACCCAGTACTTC. The chain joins TRBV5-1 to TRBJ2-5, with D uncertain. From germline, CDR1 is SGHRS and CDR2 YFSETQ. Trimming removed 0 bases from V and 5 bases from J, with 11 bases in between. This CDR3 has 14 residues.

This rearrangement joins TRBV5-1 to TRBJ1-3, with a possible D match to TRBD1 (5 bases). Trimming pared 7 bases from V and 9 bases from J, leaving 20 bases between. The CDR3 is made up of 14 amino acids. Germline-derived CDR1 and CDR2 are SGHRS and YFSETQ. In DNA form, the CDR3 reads TGCGCCAGCCATCAGGGTGACTCTGGTACCACCATATATTTT. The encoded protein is CASHQGDSGTTIYF.

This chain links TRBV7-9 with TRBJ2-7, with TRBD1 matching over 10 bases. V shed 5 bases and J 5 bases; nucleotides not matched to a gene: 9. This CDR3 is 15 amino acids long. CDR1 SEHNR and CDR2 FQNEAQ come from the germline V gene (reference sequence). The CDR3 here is CASSPPGQGSHEQYF. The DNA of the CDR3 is TGTGCCAGCAGCCCGCCGGGACAGGGGAGTCACGAGCAGTACTTC.

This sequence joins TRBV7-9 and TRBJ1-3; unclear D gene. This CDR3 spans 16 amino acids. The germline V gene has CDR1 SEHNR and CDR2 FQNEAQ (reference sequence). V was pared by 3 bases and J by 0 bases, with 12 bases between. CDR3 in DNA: TGTGCCAGCAGCTTGGCCGCAGAAAACTCTGGAAACACCATATATTTT. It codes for CASSLAAENSGNTIYF.

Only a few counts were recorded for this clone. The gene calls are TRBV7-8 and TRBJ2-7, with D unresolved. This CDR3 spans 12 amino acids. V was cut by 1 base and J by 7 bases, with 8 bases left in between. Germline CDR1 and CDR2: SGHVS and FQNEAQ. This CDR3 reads CASSLVTLEQYF. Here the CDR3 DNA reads TGTGCCAGCAGCTTAGTTACTCTGGAGCAGTACTTC.

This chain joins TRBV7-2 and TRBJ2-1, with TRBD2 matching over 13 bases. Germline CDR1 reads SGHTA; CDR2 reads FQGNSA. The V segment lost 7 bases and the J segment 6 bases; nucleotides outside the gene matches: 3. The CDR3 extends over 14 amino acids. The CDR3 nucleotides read TGTGCCAGCATCCGGACTAGCGGGGGCAATGAGCAGTTCTTC. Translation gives CASIRTSGGNEQFF. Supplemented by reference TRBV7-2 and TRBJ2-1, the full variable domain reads GAGVSQSPSNKVTEKGKDVELRCDPISGHTALYWYRQSLGQGLEFLIYFQGNSAPDKSGLPSDRFSAERTGGSVSTLTIQRTQQEDSAVYLCASIRTSGGNEQFFGPGTRLTVL.